Sequencing of this T cell receptor beta chain was carried out in a study of T-cell reconstitution after alpha-beta-depleted transplantation in children. The J segment lost 7 bases and the V segment lost 6 bases, leaving 5 bases of the junction unmatched. This CDR3 has 13 residues. Germline V CDR1 and CDR2: DFQATT, SNEGSKA (reference sequence). TCRbeta library preparation incorporated unique molecular identifiers. TCRdb ran MiXCR on the PCR reads and lists one entry per CDR3 protein. The sample yields fewer than 550,000 distinct CDR3 sequences, roughly 10% seen once. The receptor was isolated from a female patient aged 2 to 10 who had a stem cell transplant for aplastic anemia, so the T cells may come from the graft donor. The sequences come from PBMCs, mostly from graft donor cells, collected 180 days after TCRalphabeta/CD19-depleted stem cell transplant. This sequence joins TRBV20-1 and TRBJ2-1; TRBD2 matches at 11 bases. The CDR3 here is CSAPPSGRNEQFF. The CDR3 bases are TGCAGTGCCCCGCCTAGCGGGAGGAATGAGCAGTTCTTC.